One T cell receptor (beta chain) is described in this entry. The clone's antigen remains unknown. Per-base quality was not reported, and no clone a single base away is much larger than it. CDR1 SGHVS and CDR2 FNYEAQ were looked up in the germline V gene. V lost 2 bases and J lost 6 bases; the stretch between them is 14 bases long. From the cysteine through the phenylalanine, the CDR3 covers 14 amino acids. Only CDR3 DNA remains: 42 bases, in frame from the first base. The time point label for this specimen denotes: 180 days after allo-HCT. Recipient blood was collected about 28 days before transplant and at days 30, 100 and 180 after transplant. Using Nuclei Lysis Solution, genomic DNA was extracted from unfractionated peripheral blood mononuclear cells that were either fresh or cryopreserved. TCR beta CDR3 regions were amplified from genomic DNA with the immunoSEQ assay, a bias-controlled multiplex PCR using V- and J-specific primers. A proprietary barcode and Illumina adapter sequences were added to the CDR3 amplicons in a second PCR step. An Illumina MiSeq instrument was used for sequencing of the CDR3 libraries. In the paper's pipeline: Export and quality control were performed with immunoSEQ Analyzer 3.0, and downstream analyses were performed with R Bioconductor and Immunarch. Repertoire metrics were calculated using only productive rearrangements within the normalized downsampled data set. In the normalized cohort, clonotypes with more than 5 templates were defined as pathologically expanded. Repertoire diversity was measured with the Inverse Simpson Index. To capture all clonotypes, CMV-specificity analyses were performed on the non-normalized data set. TCRdb mirrors the immuneACCESS table, restricted to in-frame sequences. Some clones are absent from its copies; in checked studies, under half trace to an unresolved V gene, and the reason for the others is unknown. The V and J calls and clone size come from that table; D and trimming were worked out from the DNA. For this sample there are about 12,000 clones; 72% appear just once. Approximately 15% of the sample is in the top ten clones.

This sample is part of a study of T cell clonotyping in hematopoietic cell transplantation (dated by TCRdb to about 2021). Concerning the study at large: A total of 130 to 150 blood samples were collected in the study from approximately 32 consecutive transplant recipients and their related donors. Recruitment of patients was conducted between late 2015 and January 2017, and follow-up was continued until late 2020 or death. Paper-wide results and their limitations: The sample size was limited, and CD4 and CD8 repertoire contributions could not be separated because cells were not sorted. After transplant, TCR diversity in recipients dropped, and pathologically expanded clonotypes climbed progressively between day 30 and day 180. Only a small fraction of recipient repertoires overlapped donor repertoires, with over 95% appearing de novo at the given depth. Broader posttransplant TCR repertoire diversity was predicted by donor and pretransplant recipient Inverse Simpson Index values.

The input for sequencing was peripheral blood mononuclear cells, taken 180 days after allogeneic stem cell transplant. This chain is built from TRBV7-6 and TRBJ2-7, with the D assignment possibly TRBD1 or TRBD2, given 7 matching bases for each. This receptor was obtained from a male patient aged 60-70 years who had an allogeneic stem cell transplant from an unrelated donor, so the T cells may come from the graft donor. Some clones in this sample may be carry-over from other donors' samples. In nucleotides, the sequence is TGTGCCAGCAGCTTACTAGCGGAGGGGGCCGAGCAGTACTTC. It is translated as CASSLLAEGAEQYF.